This T cell receptor (beta chain) was profiled in a study of T cell responses to AZD1222 COVID-19 vaccine. The method was immunoSEQ multiplex PCR; TCRdb's version includes in-frame clones alone and lacks a portion of them. The sample carries roughly 120,000 clones, roughly 85% recorded once. The CDR3 is 13 residues long. Germline V gives CDR1 SGHNT, CDR2 YYREEE (reference sequence). V was cut by 4 bases and J by 5 bases, with 10 bases left in between. The sample consisted of peripheral blood, taken on day 0 of MenACWY control vaccination. V and J are TRBV5-4 and TRBJ1-5, with no clear D. This clonotype was obtained from an adult in good health. The DNA for the CDR3 is TGTGCCAGCAGCCACGGCCCATATCAGCCCCAGCATTTT. It yields the protein CASSHGPYQPQHF.